The source of this T cell receptor (beta chain) is a study of neurological immune-mediated disorders. Findings and limits, study-wide: No CDR3 amino acid sequences recurred among expanded clones across subjects, suggesting private repertoires in all groups.

Remarks on this clonotype: Its antigen is still unknown.

The sorted libraries took about a million CD4+ or CD8+ T cells. cDNA was made by 5'RACE with 10-nucleotide random UMIs. TCRdb called the 5' RACE reads again in MiXCR, with one record for every CDR3 protein. The sample includes approximately 44,000 distinct CDR3 sequences, about 14% seen only once; the top ten take approximately 4%. V lost 6 bases to trimming and J lost 7 bases; unmatched junction nucleotides: 12. The CDR3 loop spans 14 amino acids. Germline CDR1 reads DFQATT; CDR2 reads SNEGSKA (reference sequence). Specimen: CD4+ T cells from blood. The TCR was taken from a woman aged 55 to 70 with HTLV-1-associated myelopathy (HAM/TSP). The chain recombines TRBV20-1 with TRBJ1-3, with 7 bases fitting TRBD1. The CDR3 sequence: CSAPTGISGNTIYF. The CDR3 DNA is TGCAGTGCGCCGACAGGGATCTCCGGGAACACCATATATTTT.